The entry that follows covers one TCR beta chain sequence. The sample comes from a study of preoperative IRX-2 immunotherapy in early breast cancer. The CDR3 runs to 14 residues. Germline V gives CDR1 LNHDA, CDR2 SQIVND (reference sequence). Trimming removed 7 bases at V and 4 bases at J, with 16 bases between. Sequenced by immunoSEQ multiplex PCR; TCRdb stores in-frame clones only, minus some. The sample yields around 62,000 clones, approximately 94% seen once. Described treatment: preoperative locoregional IRX-2 cytokine immunotherapy. Patients received preoperative, locoregional IRX-2 cytokine immunotherapy in a phase Ib study.

The origin of this receptor is a human donor with breast cancer. The rearrangement joins TRBV19 to TRBJ1-1, with D maybe TRBD1 (6 bases). This sample was taken from a patient treated with IRX-2 immunotherapy. The CDR3 sequence is CASTEGGEGTEAFF. CDR3 sequence (DNA): TGTGCCAGTACCGAAGGGGGGGAAGGCACTGAAGCTTTCTTT.